This TCR beta chain was observed in a study of blood T cell repertoires in COVID-19. Study in general: Recovery meant two consecutive negative NP/OP PCR tests, professional clearance, or resolved symptoms. Nucleic acid was either cDNA or gDNA, and it came from T cells, B-cell-depleted T cells, or PBMCs.

There are 16 residues in the CDR3. Per the germline V gene, CDR1 is MGHRA and CDR2 is YSYEKL. Trimming stripped 0 bases from V and 5 bases from J, with 11 bases between. Under the authors' procedure: For nucleated cells, counts were estimated from reference gene primer amplification. This table comes from immunoSEQ multiplex PCR, and its TCRdb copy is limited to in-frame clones, with some not included. Clone size and the V and J calls come from that table; the DNA yielded D and trimming. The sample records hundreds of thousands of clones, around 90% being singletons. Clinical history as reported by participants underpinned cohort assignment.

What was sequenced was PBMCs or T cells enriched from blood (not recorded which). The TCR originated in a woman aged 55 to 70 in a cohort exposed to, infected with or recovered from COVID-19 (not recorded which). The V gene is TRBV4-1, the J gene TRBJ1-6; no definite D call. CDR3 sequence reads: CASSQDTYRDNSPLHF. CDR3 nucleotides: TGCGCCAGCAGCCAAGATACGTACCGGGATAATTCACCCCTCCACTTT.